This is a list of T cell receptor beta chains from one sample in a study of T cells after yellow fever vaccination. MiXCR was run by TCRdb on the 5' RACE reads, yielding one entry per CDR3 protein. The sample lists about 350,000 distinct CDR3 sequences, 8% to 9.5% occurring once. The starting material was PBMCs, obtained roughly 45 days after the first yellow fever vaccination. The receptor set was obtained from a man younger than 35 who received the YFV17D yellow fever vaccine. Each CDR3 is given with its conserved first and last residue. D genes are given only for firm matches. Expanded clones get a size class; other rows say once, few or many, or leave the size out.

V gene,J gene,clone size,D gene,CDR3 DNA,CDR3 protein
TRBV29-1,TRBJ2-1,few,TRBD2,TGCAGCGTTGAAGGGGCTAGCGGGGTATACAATGAGCAGTTCTTC,CSVEGASGVYNEQFF
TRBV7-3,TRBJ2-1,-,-,TGTGCCAGCAGCCCCGGTGCCGGGGGAGACAATGAGCAGTTCTTC,CASSPGAGGDNEQFF
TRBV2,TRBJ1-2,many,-,TGTGCCAGCAGTGAGTCTAGGGGATGGCAGACTCGCTATGGCTACACCTTC,CASSESRGWQTRYGYTF
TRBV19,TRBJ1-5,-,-,TGTGCCAGTAGTCAACAGGCGTCCGGTCAGCCCCAGCATTTT,CASSQQASGQPQHF
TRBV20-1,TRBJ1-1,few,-,TGCAGTGCTAGAGGACGGTCAAACACTGAAGCTTTCTTT,CSARGRSNTEAFF
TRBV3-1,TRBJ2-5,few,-,TGTGCCAGCAGCCAAGATGGTACCCAGTACTTC,CASSQDGTQYF
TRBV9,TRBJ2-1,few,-,TGTGCCAGCAGCGTAAGGGGTAGCTCCTACAATGAGCAGTTCTTC,CASSVRGSSYNEQFF
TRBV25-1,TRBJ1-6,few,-,TGTGCCAGCAGCCCACGAGTTGACTCACCCCTCCACTTT,CASSPRVDSPLHF
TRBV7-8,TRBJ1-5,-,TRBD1,TGTGCCAGCAGCTTAACTAGGACAGGGAAAGGCAATCAGCCCCAGCATTTT,CASSLTRTGKGNQPQHF
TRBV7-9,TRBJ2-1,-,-,TGTGCCACCGAGGAGCGGGCGTTGAGAAATGAGCAGTTCTTC,CATEERALRNEQFF
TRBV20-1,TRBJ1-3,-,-,TGCAGTGCTAGCCCCATGGACTCTGGAAACACCATATATTTT,CSASPMDSGNTIYF
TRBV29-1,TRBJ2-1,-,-,TGCAGCGTGTCTTCGGCGGATCTTCGTGAGCAGTTCTTC,CSVSSADLREQFF
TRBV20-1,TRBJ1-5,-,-,TGCAGTGCTAGAGACCCCGGGAGCTTCGATCAGCCCCAGCATTTT,CSARDPGSFDQPQHF
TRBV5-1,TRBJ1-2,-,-,TGCGCCAGCAGCTTCGTCCCCGTTAACTATGGCTACACCTTC,CASSFVPVNYGYTF
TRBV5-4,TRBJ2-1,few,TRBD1,TGTGCCAGCGGCGCAGGGGGCGCCTACAATGAGCAGTTCTTC,CASGAGGAYNEQFF
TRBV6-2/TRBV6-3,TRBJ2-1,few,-,TGTGCCAGCAGCCGGCGAGCGGCCCATGAGCAGTTCTTC,CASSRRAAHEQFF
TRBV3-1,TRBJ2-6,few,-,TGTGCCAGCAGCCAAACAGGTAGCTCTGGGGCCAACGTCCTGACTTTC,CASSQTGSSGANVLTF